Each of the 12 T cell receptor beta chains below was sequenced from the same sample in a study of CD8 T cells in ankylosing spondylitis (dated by TCRdb to 2016 to 2017). Antigen specificity for these receptors is unknown. The library was built by means of 5' RACE. The instrument given in TCRdb is Illumina HiSeq 2500. TCRdb trimmed the raw reads at Q25, called clones with MiXCR and kept productive beta chains. Each entry merges the rows of one CDR3 protein and shows their most common DNA and genes. Here the sample has fewer than 500,000 distinct CDR3 sequences; approximately 20% occur a single time. The ten largest clonotypes hold approximately 16% of the sample. The paper as a whole reports these results and caveats: A TCR beta motif of eight highly homologous amino acid variants appeared characteristic of blood from ankylosing spondylitis patients.

Input material: blood, either unsorted or a sorted T cell fraction (not recorded which). All receptors come from a male donor with ankylosing spondylitis.

This clonotype appeared a single time. The V and J genes are TRBV18 and TRBJ2-5, with D tentatively TRBD1 (5 bases). V dropped 4 bases and J dropped 3 bases, with 9 bases sitting between them. This CDR3 has 13 residues. Germline values: CDR1 KGHSH, CDR2 LQKENI. The DNA of the CDR3 is TGTGCCAGCTCACGCAGGGAAGAAGAGACCCAGTACTTC. Amino acids: CASSRREEETQYF.

V gene TRBV20-1 combines with J gene TRBJ2-1, with TRBD2 identical over 8 bases. CDR3 size: 14 residues. Trimming removed 5 bases from V and 8 bases from J; junction bases left unmatched: 11. Germline V gene data show CDR1 as DFQATT and CDR2 as SNEGSKA (reference sequence). The CDR3 reads CSADSGLGKYEQFF. The CDR3 DNA sequence: TGCAGTGCTGATTCGGGACTAGGGAAATATGAGCAGTTCTTC.

Ten or more counts support this clonotype. This sequence joins TRBV12-3 or TRBV12-4 and TRBJ1-3; D is undetermined. Trimming stripped 7 bases from V and 4 bases from J, with 14 bases between. The CDR3 length is 14 residues. Here the CDR3 reads CASNPREAGNTIYF. The CDR3 DNA sequence: TGTGCCAGCAACCCTCGTGAGGCCGGAAACACCATATATTTT.

The chain has TRBV29-1 and TRBJ2-1; D tentatively reads TRBD1 or TRBD2 (5 bases each). V was cut by 0 bases and J by 15 bases, with 15 bases left in between. CDR3 size: 12 residues. Germline loops: CDR1 SQVTM, CDR2 ANQGSEA. The DNA of the CDR3 is TGCAGCGTTGAAGATTGGAGCAGGGACCGGTTCTTC. It codes for CSVEDWSRDRFF.

The CDR3 nucleotides read TGTGCCAGCAGCTTGGCCGCAGACAGGCATGGCTACACCTTC. Encoded protein: CASSLAADRHGYTF. This chain links TRBV5-5 with TRBJ1-2, with a weak D call TRBD1 (6 bases). This CDR3 region has 14 residues. Germline loops: CDR1 SGHKS, CDR2 YYEKEE (reference sequence). Trimming shortened V by 0 bases and J by 6 bases, and 12 bases separated the two germline ends.

This clonotype was observed a handful of times. The V and J genes are TRBV14 and TRBJ2-1; no clear D. The CDR3 has 13 residues. Between the trimmed V and J ends, which lost 4 bases and 6 bases, there was a span of 10 bases. CDR1 and CDR2 from the germline V gene are SGHDN and FVKESK. The CDR3 nucleotides are TGTGCCAGCAGCCCGGGCTTCGGCAATGAGCAGTTCTTC. Amino acid sequence: CASSPGFGNEQFF.

This clonotype was counted between two and nine times. The chain employs TRBV28 and TRBJ2-7; D gene uncertain. The CDR3 is made up of 12 amino acids. Germline CDR1 reads MDHEN; CDR2 reads SYDVKM. Trimming stripped 6 bases from V and 7 bases from J, with 13 bases between. The CDR3 DNA is TGTGCCAGCAGCTCGGGCGATGAGGAGCAGTACTTC. Protein product: CASSSGDEEQYF.

V gene TRBV7-2 combines with J gene TRBJ2-1; TRBD2 is a possible D gene (7 bases). V was pared by 9 bases and J by 0 bases, with 15 bases between. Germline-derived CDR1 and CDR2 are SGHTA and FQGNSA. This CDR3 has 15 residues. The CDR3, as DNA: TGTGCCAGGGGGGGGGCCCAAAGCTCCTACAATGAGCAGTTCTTC. Translation: CARGGAQSSYNEQFF.

This clonotype was counted between two and nine times. This chain links TRBV7-9 with TRBJ2-3, with no clear D. Germline loops: CDR1 SEHNR, CDR2 FQNEAQ (reference sequence). The CDR3 runs 13 residues. Trimming cost V 1 base and J 5 bases, with 7 bases left between them. The CDR3 protein is CASSLEAGDTQYF. In DNA form, the CDR3 reads TGTGCCAGCAGCTTAGAGGCCGGAGATACGCAGTATTTT.

The V call is TRBV5-1, the J call TRBJ2-3; unclear D gene. Per the germline V gene, CDR1 is SGHRS and CDR2 is YFSETQ. V was shortened by 6 bases and J by 4 bases, with 9 bases between the two germline ends. The CDR3 has 12 amino acids. The CDR3 region has the DNA TGCGCCAGCACTTATGGCGCAGATACGCAGTATTTT. This codes for CASTYGADTQYF.

The chain combines TRBV5-1 with TRBJ2-5; 9 bases line up with TRBD2. Germline V gene data show CDR1 as SGHRS and CDR2 as YFSETQ. This CDR3 region has 15 residues. The junction had 5 bases not matched to a gene; V was cut back by 4 bases and J by 1 base. CDR3 protein: CASSGAGGFQETQYF. CDR3 sequence (DNA): TGCGCCAGCAGCGGAGCGGGGGGTTTCCAAGAGACCCAGTACTTC.

This clonotype has just a few counts. The V call is TRBV20-1, the J call TRBJ2-1; 8 nucleotides align to TRBD2. Germline CDR1 and CDR2: DFQATT and SNEGSKA (reference sequence). CDR3 length equals 14 residues. V shed 3 bases, J shed 6 bases, and the junction held 7 bases outside the gene matches. As DNA, the CDR3 is TGCAGTGCTAGGAGTGCTAGCGGGTCCAATGAGCAGTTCTTC. Protein: CSARSASGSNEQFF.